This T cell receptor beta chain was obtained from a study of T cells after yellow fever vaccination. Study as a whole: In the case of low-cell-number fractions, SMART-Seq v4 Ultra Low Input was used for preparation. Study-level points and caveats: Only a minor proportion of clonotypes was detected across both CD4 and CD8 compartments. Subsequent to the booster, the majority of primary-vaccination clones reappeared (96% CD4, approximately 85% CD8).

5'RACE template switching produced TCR cDNA carrying a universal primer site and UMIs. Using its own MiXCR run on the 5' RACE reads, TCRdb lists one record per CDR3 protein. This table has about 29,000 distinct CDR3 sequences, around 5% appearing once. This clonotype was observed at least ten times. Its specificity is unknown. The V gene's germline CDR1 is MNHEY and CDR2 SMNVEV (reference sequence). V was clipped by 2 bases and J by 1 base, with 6 bases between them. The CDR3 spans 14 residues. The receptor was isolated from a man aged 25-40 years who received the YFV17D yellow fever vaccine. V is TRBV27 and J is TRBJ2-1; no firm D call. The starting material was CD8+ T cells sorted from PBMCs, obtained 10 days after the yellow fever booster vaccination. CDR3 coding DNA: TGTGCCAGCAGTTTAGCGGTTTCCTACAATGAGCAGTTCTTC. Its translation: CASSLAVSYNEQFF.